A single sample gave rise to the 21 T cell receptor beta chains below, sequenced in a study of cytomegalovirus exposure and HLA in healthy donors. It was with 60 Vbeta and 13 Jbeta primers that the PCR ran. This table comes from immunoSEQ multiplex PCR, and its TCRdb copy is limited to in-frame clones, with some not included. The specimen's table records about 87,000 clones. The material sequenced was PBMCs. These receptors were obtained from a man aged 50 to 60 in good health and CMV-seropositive.

The rearrangement joins TRBV27 to TRBJ2-7; the match to TRBD1 covers 8 bases. This CDR3 contains 14 residues. From germline, CDR1 is MNHEY and CDR2 SMNVEV (reference sequence). V shed 3 bases and J 4 bases; nucleotides not matched to a gene: 5. Written as DNA, the CDR3 is TGTGCCAGCAGTTTTTCAGGACAGGGTTACGAGCAGTACTTC. This gives the protein CASSFSGQGYEQYF.

The rearrangement uses TRBV2 and TRBJ1-1; possibly TRBD1 for D (5 bases). CDR1 and CDR2 (germline): SNHLY, FYNNEI. V was shortened by 1 base and J by 5 bases, with 17 bases between the two germline ends. There are 16 residues in the CDR3. The CDR3 is CASSEGQGGVWTEAFF. The CDR3 DNA reads TGTGCCAGCAGTGAAGGGCAGGGAGGGGTGTGGACTGAAGCTTTCTTT.

The CDR3 DNA is TGTGCCACCAGCAGAGGCCGACAGGGCGTGTGGGGTGAAGCTTTCTTT. Translated: CATSRGRQGVWGEAFF. The gene calls are TRBV15 and TRBJ1-1, with 7 bases matching TRBD1. J gave up 7 bases and V 1 base, and 12 bases lay outside the gene matches. The CDR3 has 16 amino acids. From germline, CDR1 is LNHNV and CDR2 YYDKDF (reference sequence).

This CDR3 is CASSQGEGDYGYTF. The DNA for the CDR3 is TGTGCCAGCAGCCAAGGGGAGGGTGACTATGGCTACACCTTC. The chain is built from TRBV14 and TRBJ1-2, with no clear D. The CDR3 consists of 14 residues. Germline V gives CDR1 SGHDN, CDR2 FVKESK. Trimming stripped 1 base from V and 3 bases from J, with 9 bases between.

The CDR3 is CASRSGTYEQYF. In DNA form, the CDR3 reads TGCGCCAGCAGAAGCGGGACCTACGAGCAGTACTTC. The chain carries TRBV5-1 and TRBJ2-7; 7 bases are shared with TRBD2. The length of the CDR3 is 12 residues. CDR1 SGHRS and CDR2 YFSETQ come from the germline V gene. J lost 2 bases, V lost 5 bases, and 1 base had no gene match.

Here the CDR3 reads CASSPGTSGRTSADTQYF. CDR3 DNA: TGTGCCAGCAGCCCAGGGACTAGCGGGAGAACTTCGGCAGATACGCAGTATTTT. The chain carries TRBV7-9 and TRBJ2-3, with 14 bases matching TRBD2. V shed 5 bases and J 4 bases; nucleotides not matched to a gene: 11. The CDR3 has 18 residues. CDR1 SEHNR and CDR2 FQNEAQ come from the germline V gene (reference sequence).

A remark on this clone: Compared with germline, one end of the junction differs, possibly owing to a read error. The chain joins TRBV10-3 to TRBJ2-2; a possible D gene is TRBD2 (6 bases). This CDR3 is built from 14 residues. Germline CDR1 and CDR2: ENHRY and SYGVKD. DNA for the CDR3: TGTGCCATCAGGGAGTTGTCGGGGGCCGGGGAGCTGTTTTTT. This translates into CAIRELSGAGELFF.

The chain uses TRBV5-4 and TRBJ2-5; 8 positions match TRBD1. V lost 3 bases to trimming and J lost 4 bases; unmatched junction nucleotides: 5. Germline values: CDR1 SGHNT, CDR2 YYREEE (reference sequence). CDR3 length: 14 amino acids. This chain's CDR3 is CASSSQGAGETQYF. The DNA for the CDR3 is TGTGCCAGCAGCTCCCAGGGGGCAGGAGAGACCCAGTACTTC.

This CDR3 is CASSRSGGQETQYF. DNA of the CDR3: TGTGCCAGCTCACGTAGCGGGGGACAAGAGACCCAGTACTTC. The rearrangement uses TRBV18 and TRBJ2-5; TRBD2 aligns across 9 bases. Unmatched junction bases numbered 2, after V lost 4 bases and J lost 2 bases. The CDR3 is made up of 14 amino acids. Germline V gene data show CDR1 as KGHSH and CDR2 as LQKENI.

This rearrangement joins TRBV7-2 to TRBJ1-5; 10 bases are shared with TRBD1. Germline V CDR1 and CDR2: SGHTA, FQGNSA. V lost 4 bases and J lost 7; bases outside the gene matches: 7. This CDR3 is 15 amino acids long. Written as DNA, the CDR3 is TGTGCCAGCAGCTACGGGACAGGGGTATACCAGCCCCAGCATTTT. This encodes CASSYGTGVYQPQHF.

The V and J genes are TRBV6-1 and TRBJ1-1, with D tentatively TRBD1 (6 bases). This CDR3 region has 13 residues. Germline assignment: CDR1 MNHNS and CDR2 SASEGT. V gave up 7 bases and J gave up 1 base, with 10 bases separating them. The CDR3 loop reads CASMGQGNTEAFF. The CDR3 DNA reads TGTGCCAGCATGGGACAAGGGAACACTGAAGCTTTCTTT.

This chain joins TRBV28 and TRBJ1-2; D remains unclear. CDR3 length: 12 amino acids. The V gene's germline CDR1 is MDHEN and CDR2 SYDVKM. V was cut by 3 bases and J by 3 bases, with 5 bases left in between. CDR3: CASSLAYYGYTF. The CDR3 bases are TGTGCCAGCAGTTTGGCTTACTATGGCTACACCTTC.

The chain uses TRBV7-2 and TRBJ1-1, with D maybe TRBD1 (5 bases). The CDR3 spans 14 residues. CDR1 and CDR2 (germline): SGHTA, FQGNSA. V lost 3 bases and J 10 bases, leaving 18 bases between the germline ends. For the CDR3, the DNA is TGTGCCAGCAGCTTCCTAGGCGAGGTTGGGGCAGCTTTCTTT. This gives the protein CASSFLGEVGAAFF.

V is TRBV5-1 and J is TRBJ1-3; D not resolved. The CDR3 runs to 15 residues. V was cut by 0 bases and J by 0 bases, with 7 bases left in between. Germline CDR1 and CDR2: SGHRS and YFSETQ. CDR3 residues: CASSLEQLSGNTIYF. CDR3 DNA sequence: TGCGCCAGCAGCTTGGAACAGCTCTCTGGAAACACCATATATTTT.

V gene TRBV6-1 combines with J gene TRBJ1-2, with D unclear. The germline V gene has CDR1 MNHNS and CDR2 SASEGT. V lost 2 bases and J lost 6, with 16 bases in between. This CDR3 has 15 amino acids. The CDR3 region is CASSERRSTSNGYTF. As DNA, the CDR3 is TGTGCCAGCAGTGAAAGAAGGTCGACATCCAATGGCTACACCTTC.

The V call is TRBV2, the J call TRBJ1-2; 8 bases are shared with TRBD1. Germline CDR1 is SNHLY and CDR2 is FYNNEI. The CDR3 runs 13 residues. Trimming removed 7 bases from V and 5 bases from J; junction bases left unmatched: 6. CDR3 protein: CASKQGEGYGYTF. As DNA, the CDR3 is TGTGCCAGCAAACAGGGGGAGGGGTATGGCTACACCTTC.

This rearrangement joins TRBV6-5 to TRBJ1-5, with D possibly matching TRBD1 (5 bases). This CDR3 has 15 residues. Germline CDR1 and CDR2: MNHEY and SVGAGI. The V end was cut by 4 bases, the J end by 0 bases, with 10 bases between. In DNA, the CDR3 is TGTGCCAGCAGTTCAAACAGGTTTAGCAATCAGCCCCAGCATTTT. This translates into CASSSNRFSNQPQHF.

The chain carries TRBV7-8 and TRBJ2-7, with TRBD2 matching 8 bases. Germline CDR1 and CDR2: SGHVS and FQNEAQ. J gave up 4 bases and V 2 bases, and 13 bases lay outside the gene matches. The CDR3 loop spans 17 amino acids. The CDR3 spells CASSLTWGSTSGYEQYF. The CDR3 DNA reads TGTGCCAGCAGCTTAACCTGGGGGTCCACTAGCGGTTACGAGCAGTACTTC.

This chain joins TRBV4-3 and TRBJ1-3; D ambiguous. The CDR3 loop spans 16 amino acids. CDR1 and CDR2 (germline): LGHNA, YSLEER. V was clipped by 1 base and J by 3 bases, with 13 bases between them. CDR3 region: CASSQGPAGGGNTIYF. The CDR3 DNA reads as TGCGCCAGCAGCCAAGGCCCCGCAGGAGGTGGAAACACCATATATTTT.

The CDR3 here is CASSPGTPTGEQFF. In DNA, the CDR3 is TGTGCCAGCAGCCCCGGGACTCCGACCGGGGAGCAGTTCTTC. This rearrangement joins TRBV13 to TRBJ2-1; possibly TRBD2 for D (6 bases). With 5 bases removed from V and 10 bases from J, the gap between germline ends came to 18 bases. Per the germline V gene, CDR1 is PRHDT and CDR2 is FYEKMQ (reference sequence). There are 14 residues in the CDR3.

The V gene is TRBV7-6, the J gene TRBJ1-1; TRBD1 is a possible D gene (6 bases). The germline V gene encodes CDR1 SGHVS and CDR2 FNYEAQ. The germline V and J ends were trimmed by 3 bases and 1 base, with 15 bases remaining between them. The length of the CDR3 is 16 residues. The CDR3: CASSFSQGIENTEAFF. In DNA, the CDR3 is TGTGCCAGCAGCTTCTCACAGGGAATCGAGAACACTGAAGCTTTCTTT. The entire variable domain, with the rest obtained from reference TRBV7-6 and TRBJ1-1, is as follows: GAGVSQSPRYKVTKRGQDVALRCDPISGHVSLYWYRQALGQGPEFLTYFNYEAQQDKSGLPNDRFSAERPEGSISTLTIQRTEQRDSAMYRCASSFSQGIENTEAFFGQGTRLTVV.